This TCR beta chain stems from a study of Ad26.COV2.S vaccination and SARS-CoV-2 variants. The treatment denotes: approximately 18 received Ad26.COV2.S at low or high dose, single or two shots; 5 received placebo; per-sample allocation not given. Collection of the samples took place on day 63 after the first injection of vaccine or placebo. Trimming took off 4 bases at V and 4 bases at J, with 17 bases between the two ends. The CDR3 has 16 residues. Germline-derived CDR1 and CDR2 are SEHNR and FQNEAQ (reference sequence). TCRdb's table, derived via immunoSEQ multiplex PCR, lists solely in-frame clones and lacks some. The data contain about 350,000 clones, roughly 90% of them seen just once; the ten biggest clones take up roughly 4.8%.

J is TRBJ2-4 and V is TRBV7-9; either TRBD1 or TRBD2 may supply D (5 bases each). The sequences come from peripheral blood, collected in a trial of Ad26.COV2.S vaccine versus placebo. The receptor was derived from a person aged 18-65 years who received the Ad26.COV2.S COVID-19 vaccine or a placebo. The CDR3 spells CASSSDRDGWKNIQYF. The CDR3 DNA reads as TGTGCCAGCAGCTCAGACCGGGACGGATGGAAAAACATTCAGTACTTC.